The entry below gives a single T cell receptor (beta chain) sequence along with its context. The CDR3 runs 16 residues. Deletions cut 6 bases from V and 3 bases from J, with 15 bases between. The germline CDR1 and CDR2 sequences are MDHEN and SYDVKM. As processed by the authors: The authors estimated nucleated cell counts from reference gene primer amplification. Libraries were prepared by immunoSEQ multiplex PCR; TCRdb keeps only in-frame clonotypes and omits some of them. V, J and clone size are taken as reported in that table, and D and trimming were inferred from the DNA itself. The data contain approximately 140,000 clones, over 70% of them singletons. The data originate from a study of blood T cell repertoires in COVID-19. In the study overall: COVID-19 samples, acute and convalescent, were from the United States, Italy and Spain. T cells, B-cell-depleted T cells, or PBMCs supplied cDNA or gDNA.

The sequenced sample consisted of peripheral blood. The chain joins TRBV28 to TRBJ1-6; D is perhaps TRBD1 (6 bases). The sequence was collected from a man in his 60s with active or convalescent COVID-19. The CDR3 nucleotides read TGTGCCAGCAGCCCACCCGACAGGCTCTATAATTCACCCCTCCACTTT. Protein: CASSPPDRLYNSPLHF.